One sample yielded the 6 T cell receptor beta chains listed below, sequenced in a study of shared clonotypes between healthy human individuals (dated by TCRdb to 2019 to 2021). The library was generated by the immunoSEQ multiplex PCR assay. This immuneACCESS table, as held by TCRdb, lists in-frame sequences with V and J called but not all clones. Of the missing ones, under half trace to an unresolved V gene in checked studies; the others have no known cause. The sample contains 1,400,000 or so clones, approximately 98.5% of them found a single time. Around 0.38% of the sample lies in the top ten. The sample taken for sequencing was naive CD4+ T cells sorted from blood. The cell subset or site label on this specimen signifies: CD45RA+ positively selected. The receptors were gathered from a young man in good health.

CDR3 nucleotides: TGTGCCAGCAGCTTGGTCAACAGGGGAGACTATGGCTACACCTTC. It translates to CASSLVNRGDYGYTF. The chain links TRBV5-4 to TRBJ1-2, with 7 positions matching TRBD1. Germline assignment: CDR1 SGHNT and CDR2 YYREEE (reference sequence). Germline trimming cut 0 bases from V and 3 bases from J; bases unmatched to any gene: 5. The CDR3 has 15 residues.

The chain combines TRBV5-1 with TRBJ2-7; D gene ambiguous. The CDR3 runs to 13 residues. Germline assignment: CDR1 SGHRS and CDR2 YFSETQ. With 4 bases removed from V and 3 bases from J, the gap between germline ends came to 11 bases. The DNA of the CDR3 is TGCGCCAGCAGCCCCATAGATCTCTACGAGCAGTACTTC. It codes for CASSPIDLYEQYF.

Comment on this clone: The identical CDR3 is also encoded by other nucleotide sequences in the sample. V and J are TRBV18 and TRBJ2-7, with TRBD2 matching over 7 bases. CDR3 length: 15 amino acids. The germline V gene has CDR1 KGHSH and CDR2 LQKENI. V gave up 3 bases and J gave up 0 bases; unmatched junction bases: 5. CDR3 loop: CASSPASGTSYEQYF. As DNA, the CDR3 is TGTGCCAGCTCACCGGCTAGCGGTACCTCCTACGAGCAGTACTTC.

The rearrangement uses TRBV19 and TRBJ1-3; D is undetermined. The CDR3 has 14 residues. In germline, CDR1 is LNHDA, CDR2 SQIVND (reference sequence). The V end lost 1 base, the J end lost 1 base, and 5 bases lay between the germline ends. CDR3 loop: CASSIALSGNTIYF. The DNA for the CDR3 is TGTGCCAGTAGTATAGCGCTATCTGGAAACACCATATATTTT.

This clone was counted a single time. The chain uses TRBV11-2 and TRBJ1-1; TRBD1 matches 8 bases. The CDR3 has 17 residues. J was trimmed by 0 bases and V by 5 bases; bases with no gene match: 11. CDR1 and CDR2 (germline): SGHAT, FQNNGV. In DNA, the CDR3 is TGTGCCAGCAGCCCCCTGGACAGGGAGAACCTGAACACTGAAGCTTTCTTT. It specifies CASSPLDRENLNTEAFF.

The chain carries TRBV5-1 and TRBJ2-5; TRBD2 aligns across 7 bases. The J segment lost 2 bases and the V segment lost 2 bases, leaving 12 bases of the junction unmatched. Germline CDR1 SGHRS, CDR2 YFSETQ. The CDR3 runs to 17 residues. The CDR3 loop reads CASSLTSMGLPQETQYF. CDR3 sequence (DNA): TGCGCCAGCAGCTTAACCTCTATGGGACTACCTCAAGAGACCCAGTACTTC.